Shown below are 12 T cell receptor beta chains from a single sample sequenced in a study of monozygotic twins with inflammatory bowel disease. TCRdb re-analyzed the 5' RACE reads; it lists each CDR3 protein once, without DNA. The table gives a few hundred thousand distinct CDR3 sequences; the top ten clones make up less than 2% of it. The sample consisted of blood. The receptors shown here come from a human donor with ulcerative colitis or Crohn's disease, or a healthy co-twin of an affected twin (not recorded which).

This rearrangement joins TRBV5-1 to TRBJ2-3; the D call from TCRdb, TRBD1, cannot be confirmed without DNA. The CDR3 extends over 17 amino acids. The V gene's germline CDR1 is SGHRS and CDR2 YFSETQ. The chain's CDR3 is CASSSWTGAPSTDTQYF. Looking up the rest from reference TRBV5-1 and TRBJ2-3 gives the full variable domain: KAGVTQTPRYLIKTRGQQVTLSCSPISGHRSVSWYQQTPGQGLQFLFEYFSETQRNKGNFPGRFSGRQFSNSRSEMNVSTLELGDSALYLCASSSWTGAPSTDTQYFGPGTRLTVL.

CDR3 sequence reads: CASRHLWYEQYF. V and J are TRBV6-5 and TRBJ2-7. The CDR3 length is 12 residues. Germline lookup yields CDR1 MNHEY and CDR2 SVGAGI.

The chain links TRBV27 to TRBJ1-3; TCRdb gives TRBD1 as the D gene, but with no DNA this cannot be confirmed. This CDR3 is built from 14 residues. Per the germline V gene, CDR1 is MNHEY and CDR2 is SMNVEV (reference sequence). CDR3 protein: CASSRAGSGNTIYF.

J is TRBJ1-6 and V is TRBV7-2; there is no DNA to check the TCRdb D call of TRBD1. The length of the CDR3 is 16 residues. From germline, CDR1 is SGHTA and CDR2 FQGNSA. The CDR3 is CASTFPTGDFNSPLHF.

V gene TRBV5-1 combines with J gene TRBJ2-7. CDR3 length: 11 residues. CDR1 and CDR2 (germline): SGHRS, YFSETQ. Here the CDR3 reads CASSTSTEQYF.

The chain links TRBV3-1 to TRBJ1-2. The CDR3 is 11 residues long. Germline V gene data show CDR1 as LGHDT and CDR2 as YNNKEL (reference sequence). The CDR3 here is CASSQDHGYTF.

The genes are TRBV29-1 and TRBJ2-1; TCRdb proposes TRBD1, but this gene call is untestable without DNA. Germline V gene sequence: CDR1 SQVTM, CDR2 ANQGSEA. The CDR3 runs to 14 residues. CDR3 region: CSVEVGTGKGEQFF.

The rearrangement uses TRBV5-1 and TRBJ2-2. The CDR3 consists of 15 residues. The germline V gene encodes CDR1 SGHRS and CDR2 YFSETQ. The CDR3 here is CASSLPQANTGELFF.

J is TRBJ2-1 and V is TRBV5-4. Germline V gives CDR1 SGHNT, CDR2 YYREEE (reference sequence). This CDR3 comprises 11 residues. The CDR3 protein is CASSLGPLQFF.

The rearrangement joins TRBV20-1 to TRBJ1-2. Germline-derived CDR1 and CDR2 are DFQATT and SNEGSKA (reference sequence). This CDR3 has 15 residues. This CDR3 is CSARASGAPLPGYTF.

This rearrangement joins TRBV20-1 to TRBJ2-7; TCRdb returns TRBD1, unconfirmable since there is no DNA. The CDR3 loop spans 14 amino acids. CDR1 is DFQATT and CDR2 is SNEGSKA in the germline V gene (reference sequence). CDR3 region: CSARGTGGFYEQYF.

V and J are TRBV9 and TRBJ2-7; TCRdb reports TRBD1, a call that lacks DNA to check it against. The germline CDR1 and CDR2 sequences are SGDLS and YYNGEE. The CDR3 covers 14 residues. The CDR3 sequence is CASSVDSVPVEQYF.